This passage covers 26 T cell receptor beta chains from one sample sequenced in a study of CD8 T cells in Susac syndrome. Random hexamers primed reverse transcription of about 0.45 to 1 ug RNA. TCRdb redid the calling of the immunoSEQ multiplex PCR reads with MiXCR, one entry per CDR3 protein. Among under 200,000 distinct CDR3 sequences listed, approximately 95% were seen once. Sequenced material: CD8+ T cells from PBMCs. The receptors derive from a human donor with Susac syndrome.

The chain has TRBV19 and TRBJ2-7; no definite D call. The CDR3 length is 13 residues. The germline V gene has CDR1 LNHDA and CDR2 SQIVND (reference sequence). Trimming took off 0 bases at V and 6 bases at J, with 9 bases between the two ends. The CDR3 DNA is TGTGCCAGTAGTATAGACGCGATTACCGAGCAGTACTTC. Its protein product is CASSIDAITEQYF.

The rearrangement uses TRBV27 and TRBJ2-7, with D perhaps TRBD1 (5 bases). V gave up 3 bases and J gave up 6 bases, with 12 bases separating them. Germline-derived CDR1 and CDR2 are MNHEY and SMNVEV (reference sequence). The length of the CDR3 is 13 residues. The CDR3 is CASSFSRVGEQYF. DNA for the CDR3: TGTGCCAGCAGTTTCAGCAGGGTTGGCGAGCAGTACTTC.

The chain links TRBV12-3 or TRBV12-4 to TRBJ2-3; D is ambiguous. This CDR3 region has 14 residues. The V end was cut by 5 bases, the J end by 2 bases, with 11 bases between. CDR3 sequence reads: CASSPNLYTDTQYF. In DNA form, the CDR3 reads TGTGCCAGCAGTCCTAACTTATACACAGATACGCAGTATTTT.

V gene TRBV20-1 combines with J gene TRBJ2-1, with D tentatively TRBD2 (6 bases). V was cut by 3 bases and J by 5 bases, with 17 bases left in between. The CDR3 length is 15 residues. CDR1 DFQATT and CDR2 SNEGSKA come from the germline V gene (reference sequence). The CDR3 DNA reads as TGCAGTGCTAGGCCACCTCGGGGGAATCACAATGAGCAGTTCTTC. Protein: CSARPPRGNHNEQFF.

The CDR3 DNA sequence: TGCAGCGTTGCCGGACAGGGTTGGACCCAAGAGACCCAGTACTTC. Translated, it gives CSVAGQGWTQETQYF. This rearrangement joins TRBV29-1 to TRBJ2-5; 8 bases line up with TRBD1. The CDR3 is made up of 15 amino acids. V shed 4 bases, J shed 1 base, and the junction held 8 bases outside the gene matches. The germline gives CDR1 SQVTM, CDR2 ANQGSEA.

The chain uses TRBV5-1 and TRBJ1-6; D unresolved. CDR3 size: 15 residues. Germline V gene lookup returns CDR1 SGHRS and CDR2 YFSETQ. Trimming removed 0 bases at V and 10 bases at J, with 14 bases between. CDR3 sequence: CASSLEGDLGSPLHF. The CDR3 DNA follows: TGCGCCAGCAGCTTGGAGGGAGACTTGGGCTCACCCCTCCACTTT.

The chain employs TRBV29-1 and TRBJ1-1, with 7 bases matching TRBD1. V lost 7 bases to trimming and J lost 2 bases; unmatched junction nucleotides: 16. Germline V gives CDR1 SQVTM, CDR2 ANQGSEA. The CDR3 contains 16 residues. The CDR3: CSALWWDSAGNTEAFF. CDR3 DNA: TGCAGCGCCCTGTGGTGGGACAGCGCGGGAAACACTGAAGCTTTCTTT.

To note about this clonotype: A much larger clone differs by one base, so this may be a read error. V and J are TRBV5-6 and TRBJ1-1; D remains unclear. This CDR3 has 13 amino acids. Germline CDR1 SGHDT, CDR2 YYEEEE. V was clipped by 0 bases and J by 4 bases, with 7 bases between them. The CDR3 reads CASSLGGRTEAFF. The CDR3, as DNA: TGTGCCAGCAGCTTGGGAGGGCGCACTGAAGCTTTCTTT.

The V and J genes are TRBV4-1 and TRBJ2-2; a weak D match, TRBD2 (5 bases). The CDR3 consists of 18 residues. Germline V CDR1 and CDR2: MGHRA, YSYEKL. V lost 1 base, J lost 6 bases, and 21 bases lay in between. CDR3: CASSQAQGGLALSGELFF. CDR3 coding DNA: TGCGCCAGCAGCCAAGCTCAAGGAGGTCTAGCACTATCCGGGGAGCTGTTTTTT.

The V call is TRBV20-1, the J call TRBJ2-7, with 8 nucleotides matching TRBD2. This CDR3 has 15 amino acids. CDR1 and CDR2 from the germline V gene are DFQATT and SNEGSKA (reference sequence). Losses at the gene ends were 5 bases for V and 2 bases for J; bases not matched to a gene: 11. CDR3 amino acids: CSAAAGRATTYEQYF. The CDR3 DNA is TGCAGTGCTGCGGCCGGGAGGGCCACAACCTACGAGCAGTACTTC.

This chain connects TRBV9 to TRBJ2-2, with 8 bases aligning to TRBD2. The germline V gene encodes CDR1 SGDLS and CDR2 YYNGEE. The CDR3 is made up of 15 amino acids. J gave up 6 bases and V 0 bases, and 4 bases lay outside the gene matches. The CDR3 DNA reads as TGTGCCAGCAGCGTAGGTGGAGCGGGGGCCGGGGAGCTGTTTTTT. Its protein product is CASSVGGAGAGELFF.

The CDR3 DNA follows: TGCGCCAGCAGCCAAGTCCCCAGGCGGCGGAGACAGCCCCAGCATTTT. It specifies CASSQVPRRRRQPQHF. The chain couples TRBV4-1 to TRBJ1-5; D remains ambiguous. V dropped 1 base and J dropped 7 bases, with 17 bases sitting between them. The CDR3 runs 16 residues. CDR1 and CDR2 (germline): MGHRA, YSYEKL.

The rearrangement links TRBV29-1 to TRBJ1-1; D is ambiguous. This CDR3 contains 13 residues. The V end lost 4 bases, the J end lost 10 bases, and 19 bases lay between the germline ends. The germline gives CDR1 SQVTM, CDR2 ANQGSEA. CDR3 in amino acids: CSVVQSLIRGAFF. The CDR3 DNA reads TGCAGCGTTGTTCAGTCTTTGATTCGGGGAGCTTTCTTT.

The genes are TRBV2 and TRBJ2-1; D may be TRBD2 (6 bases). The CDR3 sequence is 15 residues long. The germline V and J ends were trimmed by 1 base and 4 bases, with 11 bases remaining between them. Germline V gene lookup returns CDR1 SNHLY and CDR2 FYNNEI. CDR3 sequence reads: CASSEDGGGYNEQFF. In nucleotides, the CDR3 is TGTGCCAGCAGTGAAGACGGTGGGGGGTACAATGAGCAGTTCTTC.

The chain couples TRBV13 to TRBJ2-1; TRBD1 might be the D (5 bases). This CDR3 comprises 15 residues. The germline V gene has CDR1 PRHDT and CDR2 FYEKMQ (reference sequence). V shed 6 bases and J shed 0 bases, with 12 bases lying between them. The CDR3 sequence: CASSSGHPSYNEQFF. The CDR3 DNA follows: TGTGCCAGCAGTTCTGGACATCCCTCCTACAATGAGCAGTTCTTC. The full variable domain, its missing parts supplied by reference TRBV13 and TRBJ2-1, is AAGVIQSPRHLIKEKRETATLKCYPIPRHDTVYWYQQGPGQDPQFLISFYEKMQSDKGSIPDRFSAQQFSDYHSELNMSSLELGDSALYFCASSSGHPSYNEQFFGPGTRLTVL.

V is TRBV6-1 and J is TRBJ2-4; the D call may be TRBD1 or TRBD2 (6 bases each). The germline CDR1 and CDR2 sequences are MNHNS and SASEGT. This CDR3 is built from 16 residues. Trimming left V 7 bases short and J 0 bases short, with 16 bases between. In DNA, the CDR3 is TGTGCCAGCACCGACGGGGGCGTGATAGCCAAAAACATTCAGTACTTC. Its translation is CASTDGGVIAKNIQYF.

This chain connects TRBV30 to TRBJ1-5; D perhaps matches TRBD1 (5 bases). The CDR3 sequence is 13 residues long. V was pared by 2 bases and J by 4 bases, with 9 bases between. Germline V lookup: CDR1 GTSNPN, CDR2 SVGIG (reference sequence). CDR3 DNA sequence: TGTGCCTGGAGTACCGACAGAAATCAGCCCCAGCATTTT. Translation gives CAWSTDRNQPQHF.

The J gene is TRBJ1-1, the V gene TRBV7-9; 11 bases are a match to TRBD1. This CDR3 has 16 residues. V trimming: 1 base; J trimming: 2 bases; junction bases outside the gene matches: 3. Germline V CDR1 and CDR2: SEHNR, FQNEAQ (reference sequence). CDR3 amino acids: CASSLGTGGVNTEAFF. The CDR3 bases are TGTGCCAGCAGCTTAGGGACAGGGGGCGTCAACACTGAAGCTTTCTTT.

J is TRBJ1-5 and V is TRBV3-1; 8 bases line up with TRBD1. The CDR3 runs to 16 residues. Germline loops: CDR1 LGHDT, CDR2 YNNKEL (reference sequence). The junction had 8 bases not matched to a gene; V was cut back by 1 base and J by 6 bases. The CDR3 sequence: CASSQGGQGAGQPQHF. CDR3 DNA sequence: TGTGCCAGCAGCCAAGGGGGGCAGGGGGCGGGTCAGCCCCAGCATTTT.

This chain links TRBV6-5 with TRBJ1-2; 7 bases line up with TRBD1. The CDR3 runs to 12 residues. The J segment lost 6 bases and the V segment lost 4 bases, leaving 2 bases of the junction unmatched. CDR1 and CDR2 from the germline V gene are MNHEY and SVGAGI. DNA of the CDR3: TGTGCCAGCAGTTTTACAGGGGATGGCTACACCTTC. It yields the protein CASSFTGDGYTF.

This clonotype appeared once. The rearrangement links TRBV2 to TRBJ2-6, with D possibly TRBD2 on 6 matching bases. This CDR3 has 17 residues. V was clipped by 3 bases and J by 2 bases, with 14 bases between them. CDR1 is SNHLY, CDR2 FYNNEI, per germline. For the CDR3, the DNA is TGTGCCAGCAGTGAGGGACTCCGGGAGCCTGGGGCCAACGTCCTGACTTTC. Translation gives CASSEGLREPGANVLTF.

The V call is TRBV9, the J call TRBJ1-1, with a weak D call TRBD1 (6 bases). CDR1 and CDR2 (germline): SGDLS, YYNGEE. The CDR3 is made up of 13 amino acids. The ends were cut back, 3 bases at V and 2 bases at J, with 8 bases in the middle. CDR3 amino acids: CASSEGGNTEAFF. CDR3 nucleotide sequence: TGTGCCAGCAGCGAGGGGGGAAACACTGAAGCTTTCTTT.

V usage is TRBV27 and J usage is TRBJ2-5; 12 bases are a match to TRBD1. Unmatched junction bases numbered 17, after V lost 4 bases and J lost 5 bases. Germline V gene lookup returns CDR1 MNHEY and CDR2 SMNVEV (reference sequence). This CDR3 is built from 19 residues. CDR3 coding DNA: TGTGCCAGCAGTTCCCCTGTCCGGGACAGGGGGCGAGAGATGGAGACCCAGTACTTC. The encoded protein is CASSSPVRDRGREMETQYF.

V usage is TRBV5-6 and J usage is TRBJ2-1; D may be TRBD1 (6 bases). This CDR3 spans 13 amino acids. Trimming shortened V by 0 bases and J by 7 bases, and 8 bases separated the two germline ends. CDR1 is SGHDT, CDR2 YYEEEE, per germline. The CDR3 DNA reads as TGTGCCAGCAGCTTGGCACAGGGAAATGAGCAGTTCTTC. It is translated as CASSLAQGNEQFF.

The rearrangement uses TRBV29-1 and TRBJ2-3, with 15 nucleotides matching TRBD2. The germline gives CDR1 SQVTM, CDR2 ANQGSEA. Germline trimming cut 6 bases from V and 4 bases from J; bases unmatched to any gene: 5. The CDR3 is made up of 15 amino acids. This CDR3 reads CSVWTSGGGPDTQYF. CDR3 coding DNA: TGCAGCGTCTGGACTAGCGGGGGGGGGCCAGATACGCAGTATTTT.

The chain carries TRBV13 and TRBJ1-1, with 9 bases that match TRBD1. With V trimmed by 4 bases and J by 4 bases, 7 bases remained unmatched. The CDR3 sequence is 15 residues long. Germline values: CDR1 PRHDT, CDR2 FYEKMQ (reference sequence). CDR3 protein: CASSSNRGLITEAFF. CDR3 nucleotide sequence: TGTGCCAGCAGCTCAAACAGGGGGCTTATCACTGAAGCTTTCTTT.